The 31 T cell receptor beta chains presented below share a single source sample, sequenced in a study of cytomegalovirus exposure and HLA in healthy donors. A multiplex PCR was run with 60 Vbeta primers and 13 Jbeta primers. The assay was immunoSEQ multiplex PCR, and TCRdb's table has in-frame clones only and misses some. The data contain over 150,000 clones, roughly 79% of them seen just once; the ten biggest clones take up approximately 3.4%. Material for sequencing was PBMCs. These receptors all stem from a woman between 45 and 65 years old in good health and CMV-seropositive.

This chain links TRBV11-2 with TRBJ2-5; 9 nucleotides line up with TRBD1. The CDR3 runs 15 residues. The germline V gene encodes CDR1 SGHAT and CDR2 FQNNGV. V was clipped by 3 bases and J by 1 base; unmatched bases: 3. The CDR3 is CASSFWTGAQETQYF. The CDR3 bases are TGTGCCAGCAGCTTTTGGACAGGGGCCCAAGAGACCCAGTACTTC.

The genes are TRBV28 and TRBJ1-2; tentatively, D is TRBD1 (5 bases). This CDR3 comprises 14 residues. Trimming shortened V by 5 bases and J by 1 base, and 11 bases separated the two germline ends. CDR1 and CDR2 (germline): MDHEN, SYDVKM. The CDR3 sequence: CASSDSPLNYGYTF. The DNA for the CDR3 is TGTGCCAGCAGTGACAGTCCTCTTAACTATGGCTACACCTTC.

This chain links TRBV7-2 with TRBJ2-3, with 10 bases that match TRBD1. Trimming took 5 bases from V and 4 from J; bases not matched to a gene: 12. The CDR3 consists of 17 residues. Germline assignment: CDR1 SGHTA and CDR2 FQGNSA. The DNA for the CDR3 is TGTGCCAGCAGCCCCCCCCGTCGACAGGGGGCCGCAGATACGCAGTATTTT. This gives the protein CASSPPRRQGAADTQYF.

This rearrangement joins TRBV7-9 to TRBJ2-2; D possibly corresponds to TRBD1 (6 bases). The length of the CDR3 is 15 residues. The V end was cut by 5 bases, the J end by 2 bases, with 12 bases between. CDR1 SEHNR and CDR2 FQNEAQ come from the germline V gene (reference sequence). The CDR3 nucleotides are TGTGCCAGCAGCCCCCCCAGGGGTAACACCGGGGAGCTGTTTTTT. Translation: CASSPPRGNTGELFF.

This chain connects TRBV5-6 to TRBJ2-5; 9 bases are a match to TRBD1. Trimming took 2 bases from V and 5 from J; bases not matched to a gene: 7. There are 15 residues in the CDR3. Germline V lookup: CDR1 SGHDT, CDR2 YYEEEE. CDR3 bases: TGTGCCAGCAGCTTACTACAGGGGGCCAGGGAGACCCAGTACTTC. Amino acids: CASSLLQGARETQYF.

The chain couples TRBV5-1 to TRBJ2-2; D gene uncertain. This CDR3 region has 14 residues. V gave up 2 bases and J gave up 3 bases, with 8 bases separating them. Germline V gene sequence: CDR1 SGHRS, CDR2 YFSETQ. The CDR3 is CASSLNSYTGELFF. The CDR3 DNA reads TGCGCCAGCAGCTTAAACAGCTACACCGGGGAGCTGTTTTTT.

J is TRBJ2-1 and V is TRBV6-5; TRBD1 matches 8 bases. Germline loops: CDR1 MNHEY, CDR2 SVGAGI. With V trimmed by 6 bases and J by 8 bases, 12 bases remained unmatched. This CDR3 has 15 residues. CDR3 sequence reads: CASRSPGGVGDEQFF. DNA for the CDR3: TGTGCCAGCAGGTCCCCAGGGGGCGTCGGGGATGAGCAGTTCTTC.

The gene calls are TRBV27 and TRBJ1-1, with 9 positions matching TRBD1. With 4 bases clipped from V and 3 bases from J, the junction kept 0 bases outside the gene matches. The CDR3 runs to 13 residues. Germline CDR1 MNHEY, CDR2 SMNVEV (reference sequence). CDR3 loop: CASSWTGDTEAFF. The CDR3 nucleotides read TGTGCCAGCAGTTGGACAGGGGACACTGAAGCTTTCTTT.

The chain combines TRBV7-8 with TRBJ2-5; TRBD1 matches at 9 bases. Germline loops: CDR1 SGHVS, CDR2 FQNEAQ. The CDR3 is made up of 13 amino acids. V gave up 5 bases and J gave up 5 bases; unmatched junction bases: 3. CDR3: CASSPDRGETQYF. The CDR3, as DNA: TGTGCCAGCAGCCCCGACAGGGGGGAGACCCAGTACTTC.

The J gene is TRBJ2-4, the V gene TRBV30, with 11 bases lining up with TRBD2. The CDR3 totals 19 residues. V was clipped by 3 bases and J by 2 bases; unmatched bases: 15. Germline V gene lookup returns CDR1 GTSNPN and CDR2 SVGIG (reference sequence). The CDR3 loop is CAWRSGLLSSGRSKNIQYF. Here the CDR3 DNA reads TGTGCCTGGAGGTCTGGCCTCCTATCTAGCGGGAGGTCCAAAAACATTCAGTACTTC.

This chain connects TRBV19 to TRBJ1-1, with 9 nucleotides matching TRBD1. The CDR3 is 14 amino acids. The germline CDR1 and CDR2 sequences are LNHDA and SQIVND (reference sequence). Losses at the gene ends were 4 bases for V and 3 bases for J; bases not matched to a gene: 3. CDR3 sequence (DNA): TGTGCCAGTAGTAAGCGGACAGGGGACACTGAAGCTTTCTTT. It codes for CASSKRTGDTEAFF.

DNA of the CDR3: TGTGCCAGCAGTCCCTACCTAGCGGGAGTGTCCGGGGAGCTGTTTTTT. This gives the protein CASSPYLAGVSGELFF. J is TRBJ2-2 and V is TRBV28; 10 bases fit TRBD2. Germline CDR1 and CDR2: MDHEN and SYDVKM. The CDR3 has 16 residues. The V gene end was trimmed by 5 bases and the J gene end by 6 bases; junction bases not matched to a gene: 9. Using reference TRBV28 and TRBJ2-2 for the parts outside the CDR3, the full variable domain is DVKVTQSSRYLVKRTGEKVFLECVQDMDHENMFWYRQDPGLGLRLIYFSYDVKMKEKGDIPEGYSVSREKKERFSLILESASTNQTSMYLCASSPYLAGVSGELFFGEGSRLTVL.

In regard to this clone: The junction departs from the called germline gene at one end, perhaps through a read error. The genes are TRBV6-1 and TRBJ2-7, with D uncertain. Germline loops: CDR1 MNHNS, CDR2 SASEGT. CDR3 length: 10 amino acids. Here the CDR3 DNA reads TGTGCCAGCATCGGTAATAGCTGGAACTTC. Protein product: CASIGNSWNF.

The chain is built from TRBV11-3 and TRBJ2-7; 7 nucleotides align to TRBD2. The CDR3 is made up of 17 amino acids. V gave up 5 bases and J gave up 1 base; unmatched junction bases: 14. Looked up from germline, CDR1 is SGHNT and CDR2 is YENEEA. CDR3 nucleotide sequence: TGTGCCAGCAGCCCTGCGTGGGGGGGTAGACAGTCCTACGAGCAGTACTTC. Translated, it gives CASSPAWGGRQSYEQYF.

The chain carries TRBV19 and TRBJ1-2; 7 bases map to TRBD1. Germline trimming cut 10 bases from V and 8 bases from J; bases unmatched to any gene: 13. The germline V gene encodes CDR1 LNHDA and CDR2 SQIVND (reference sequence). The CDR3 runs to 13 residues. The CDR3 sequence: CATHRGRRDGYTF. For the CDR3, the DNA is TGTGCCACCCATAGGGGGCGACGCGACGGCTACACCTTC.

This clone was seen just once. The chain has TRBV5-4 and TRBJ2-7, with 11 bases identical to TRBD2. The CDR3 has 18 amino acids. With 4 bases clipped from V and 6 bases from J, the junction kept 18 bases outside the gene matches. Germline CDR1 and CDR2: SGHNT and YYREEE (reference sequence). CDR3 sequence: CASSPGQVGTSGAREQYF. The CDR3 bases are TGTGCCAGCAGCCCTGGACAAGTCGGGACTAGCGGCGCTCGCGAGCAGTACTTC.

V and J are TRBV7-8 and TRBJ1-2, with D uncertain. This CDR3 spans 13 amino acids. Germline CDR1 reads SGHVS; CDR2 reads FQNEAQ. Deletions cut 1 base from V and 2 bases from J, with 5 bases between. In DNA form, the CDR3 reads TGTGCCAGCAGCTTAGGCGCCAACTATGGCTACACCTTC. This codes for CASSLGANYGYTF.

This rearrangement joins TRBV5-6 to TRBJ2-1; 10 positions match TRBD2. Germline V gene sequence: CDR1 SGHDT, CDR2 YYEEEE. This CDR3 contains 15 residues. V lost 3 bases to trimming and J lost 10 bases; unmatched junction nucleotides: 10. The CDR3 DNA sequence: TGTGCCAGCAGCTCGCTAGCCGGGACTAGCGCCGAGCAGTTCTTC. This translates into CASSSLAGTSAEQFF.

A remark on this clone: The junction does not match germline at one end; this may be a read error. The same CDR3 arises from other DNA sequences in this sample as well. The chain has TRBV30 and TRBJ2-1; 12 bases are a match to TRBD2. Per the germline V gene, CDR1 is GTSNPN and CDR2 is SVGIG (reference sequence). This CDR3 is built from 15 residues. CDR3 amino acids: CAWSLLAGGRNEQFF. CDR3 bases: TGCGCCTGGAGCCTCCTAGCGGGGGGGCGGAATGAGCAGTTCTTC.

This clone came up once. Other DNA sequences within the sample encode an identical CDR3. The chain couples TRBV5-1 to TRBJ2-1; D is perhaps TRBD2 (6 bases). The germline gives CDR1 SGHRS, CDR2 YFSETQ. V dropped 1 base and J dropped 8 bases, with 7 bases sitting between them. This CDR3 spans 12 amino acids. The DNA of the CDR3 is TGCGCCAGCAGCTTGCCGGGAGATGAGCAGTTCTTC. Translating it yields CASSLPGDEQFF.

CDR3 amino acids: CASSLDRTYNEQFF. In DNA, the CDR3 is TGCGCCAGCAGCTTGGACAGAACCTACAATGAGCAGTTCTTC. This chain connects TRBV5-1 to TRBJ2-1, with D uncertain. This CDR3 is 14 amino acids long. The ends were cut back, 0 bases at V and 2 bases at J, with 6 bases in the middle. Germline V gene data show CDR1 as SGHRS and CDR2 as YFSETQ.

About this clone: A read error may account for a junction end that differs from germline. The chain's CDR3 is CASSLIRIGTGLSGANGLTF. CDR3 nucleotide sequence: TGCGCCAGCAGCTTGATTAGGATCGGGACAGGACTATCTGGGGCCAACGGCCTGACTTTC. The chain carries TRBV5-1 and TRBJ2-6; 8 bases are a match to TRBD1. The CDR3 sequence is 20 residues long. The germline V gene encodes CDR1 SGHRS and CDR2 YFSETQ. The variable domain in full, completed from reference TRBV5-1 and TRBJ2-6, reads KAGVTQTPRYLIKTRGQQVTLSCSPISGHRSVSWYQQTPGQGLQFLFEYFSETQRNKGNFPGRFSGRQFSNSRSEMNVSTLELGDSALYLCASSLIRIGTGLSGANGLTFGAGSRLTVL.

The chain has TRBV7-2 and TRBJ2-3; 16 positions agree with TRBD2. The CDR3 is 17 residues long. CDR1 and CDR2 from the germline V gene are SGHTA and FQGNSA. The ends lost 5 bases at V and 4 bases at J; junction bases unmatched: 6. CDR3 protein: CASSTRGLAGGADTQYF. CDR3 DNA: TGTGCCAGCAGCACGAGGGGACTAGCGGGGGGGGCAGATACGCAGTATTTT. Filled out from reference TRBV7-2 and TRBJ2-3, the complete variable domain reads GAGVSQSPSNKVTEKGKDVELRCDPISGHTALYWYRQSLGQGLEFLIYFQGNSAPDKSGLPSDRFSAERTGGSVSTLTIQRTQQEDSAVYLCASSTRGLAGGADTQYFGPGTRLTVL.

This chain uses TRBV6-5 with TRBJ1-1; TRBD1 matches 7 bases. The CDR3 runs 15 residues. V was clipped by 6 bases and J by 5 bases; unmatched bases: 12. Germline loops: CDR1 MNHEY, CDR2 SVGAGI. The CDR3 DNA follows: TGTGCCAGCAGCCCTCCGGACAGGTTGGTAACTGAAGCTTTCTTT. It codes for CASSPPDRLVTEAFF.

This clone was observed a few times. This chain uses TRBV7-8 with TRBJ1-1; tentative D call: TRBD1 (5 bases). CDR1 and CDR2 from the germline V gene are SGHVS and FQNEAQ. This CDR3 is built from 13 residues. Trimming shortened V by 6 bases and J by 6 bases, and 14 bases separated the two germline ends. The CDR3 protein is CASRGDYNAEAFF. CDR3 bases: TGTGCCAGCAGGGGGGACTATAACGCTGAAGCTTTCTTT.

V gene TRBV6-1 combines with J gene TRBJ1-1, with TRBD1 matching over 11 bases. Germline CDR1 is MNHNS and CDR2 is SASEGT. The CDR3 length is 18 residues. After removal of 3 bases from V and 1 base from J, the junction contained 10 bases not matched to a gene. The CDR3 here is CASSEGRDRGSGNTEAFF. For the CDR3, the DNA is TGTGCCAGCAGTGAGGGCCGGGACAGGGGGTCGGGGAACACTGAAGCTTTCTTT.

This clone showed up just once. The rearrangement uses TRBV9 and TRBJ2-5; 8 bases fit TRBD2. Germline V gives CDR1 SGDLS, CDR2 YYNGEE. There are 14 residues in the CDR3. V was clipped by 6 bases and J by 5 bases; unmatched bases: 9. The CDR3 reads CASTRAGGTETQYF. The CDR3 bases are TGTGCCAGCACCCGCGCGGGAGGCACGGAGACCCAGTACTTC.

The chain couples TRBV19 to TRBJ1-4; no reliable D call. V gave up 3 bases and J gave up 7 bases, with 6 bases separating them. Per germline, CDR1 LNHDA and CDR2 SQIVND (reference sequence). The CDR3 sequence is 12 residues long. The CDR3 here is CASSILSEKLFF. Here the CDR3 DNA reads TGTGCCAGTAGTATCCTCAGTGAAAAACTGTTTTTT. Drawing the rest from reference TRBV19 and TRBJ1-4, the complete variable domain is DGGITQSPKYLFRKEGQNVTLSCEQNLNHDAMYWYRQDPGQGLRLIYYSQIVNDFQKGDIAEGYSVSREKKESFPLTVTSAQKNPTAFYLCASSILSEKLFFGSGTQLSVL.

The CDR3 bases are TGCGCCAGCAGCCAAGAAGAGGGGGGGGCAGGGAGGACGAACACTGAAGCTTTCTTT. Its protein product is CASSQEEGGAGRTNTEAFF. This chain links TRBV4-3 with TRBJ1-1; weak D call: TRBD1 (6 bases). There are 19 residues in the CDR3. V lost 0 bases, J lost 1 base, and 21 bases lay in between. The germline V gene has CDR1 LGHNA and CDR2 YSLEER.

This clone occurred a few times. The V and J genes are TRBV28 and TRBJ1-1; D possibly corresponds to TRBD1 (5 bases). The V gene's germline CDR1 is MDHEN and CDR2 SYDVKM. The V gene lost 3 bases and the J gene lost 11 bases, with 13 bases spanning the gap. The CDR3 consists of 12 residues. The CDR3 is CASSFSGTRAFF. The CDR3 DNA follows: TGTGCCAGCAGTTTTAGCGGGACTCGGGCTTTCTTT.

The chain employs TRBV5-4 and TRBJ2-3, with a weak D call TRBD2 (5 bases). CDR1 and CDR2 from the germline V gene are SGHNT and YYREEE (reference sequence). The germline V and J ends were trimmed by 1 base and 6 bases, with 12 bases remaining between them. The CDR3 runs 14 residues. In DNA form, the CDR3 reads TGTGCCAGCAGCTTGAGGCTAGCTGGGGATACGCAGTATTTT. It specifies CASSLRLAGDTQYF.